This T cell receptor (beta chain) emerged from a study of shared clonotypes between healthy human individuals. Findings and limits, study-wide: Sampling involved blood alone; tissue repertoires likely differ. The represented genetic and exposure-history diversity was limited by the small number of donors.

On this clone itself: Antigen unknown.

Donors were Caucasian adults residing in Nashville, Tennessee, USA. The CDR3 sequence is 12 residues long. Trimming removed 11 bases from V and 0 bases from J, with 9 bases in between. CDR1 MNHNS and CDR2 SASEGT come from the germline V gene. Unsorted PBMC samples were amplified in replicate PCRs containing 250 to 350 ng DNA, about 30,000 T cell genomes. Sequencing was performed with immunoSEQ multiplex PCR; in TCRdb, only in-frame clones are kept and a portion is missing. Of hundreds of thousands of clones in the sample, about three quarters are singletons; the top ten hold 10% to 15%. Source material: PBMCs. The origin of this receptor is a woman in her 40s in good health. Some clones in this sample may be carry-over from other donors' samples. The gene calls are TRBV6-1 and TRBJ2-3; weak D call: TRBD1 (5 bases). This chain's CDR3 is CAGQGSTDTQYF. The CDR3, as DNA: TGTGCCGGGCAGGGTAGCACAGATACGCAGTATTTT.